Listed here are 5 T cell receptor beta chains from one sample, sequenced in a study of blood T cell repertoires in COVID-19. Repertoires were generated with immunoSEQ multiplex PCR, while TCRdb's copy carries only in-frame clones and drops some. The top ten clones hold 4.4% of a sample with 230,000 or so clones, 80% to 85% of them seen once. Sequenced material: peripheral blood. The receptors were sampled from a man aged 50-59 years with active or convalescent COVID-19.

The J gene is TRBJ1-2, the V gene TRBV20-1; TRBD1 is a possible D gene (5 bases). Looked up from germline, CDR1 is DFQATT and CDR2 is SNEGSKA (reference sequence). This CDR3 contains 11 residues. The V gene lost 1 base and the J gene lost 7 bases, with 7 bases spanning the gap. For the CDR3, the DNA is TGCAGTGCTAGAGGGGGCAGTGGCTACACCTTC. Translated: CSARGGSGYTF.

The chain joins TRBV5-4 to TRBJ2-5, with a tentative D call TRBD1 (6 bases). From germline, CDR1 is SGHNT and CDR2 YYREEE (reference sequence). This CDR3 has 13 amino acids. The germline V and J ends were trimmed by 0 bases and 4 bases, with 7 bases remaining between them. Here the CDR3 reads CASSLVGGETQYF. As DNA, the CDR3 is TGTGCCAGCAGCTTGGTAGGGGGAGAGACCCAGTACTTC. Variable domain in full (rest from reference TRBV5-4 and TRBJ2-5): ETGVTQSPTHLIKTRGQQVTLRCSSQSGHNTVSWYQQALGQGPQFIFQYYREEENGRGNFPPRFSGLQFPNYSSELNVNALELDDSALYLCASSLVGGETQYFGPGTRLLVL.

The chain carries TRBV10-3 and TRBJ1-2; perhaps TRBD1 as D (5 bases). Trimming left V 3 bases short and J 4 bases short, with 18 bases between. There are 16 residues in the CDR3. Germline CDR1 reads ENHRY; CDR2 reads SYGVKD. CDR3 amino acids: CAISDGGERGSYGYTF. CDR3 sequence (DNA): TGTGCCATCAGTGATGGGGGGGAGAGGGGAAGCTATGGCTACACCTTC.

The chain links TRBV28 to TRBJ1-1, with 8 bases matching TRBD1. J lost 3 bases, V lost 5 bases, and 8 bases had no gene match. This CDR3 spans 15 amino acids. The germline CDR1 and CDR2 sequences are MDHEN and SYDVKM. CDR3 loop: CASSHQGAGDTEAFF. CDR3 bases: TGTGCCAGCAGTCACCAGGGGGCTGGGGACACTGAAGCTTTCTTT.

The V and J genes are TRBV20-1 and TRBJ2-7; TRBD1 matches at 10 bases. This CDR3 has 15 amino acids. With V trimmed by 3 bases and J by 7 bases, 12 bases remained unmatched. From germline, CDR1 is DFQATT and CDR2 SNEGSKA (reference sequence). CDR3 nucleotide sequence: TGCAGTGCTAGTAACACCGGGACAGGGGAAACGGAGCAGTACTTC. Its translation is CSASNTGTGETEQYF.